Listed below are T cell receptor beta chains from one sample, sequenced in a study of T-cell memory formation after mild COVID-19. TCRdb passed the 5' RACE reads through MiXCR, listing each CDR3 protein once. The table lists 400,000 to 500,000 distinct CDR3 sequences, about 24% of them singletons. Sequenced sample: PBMCs or a T cell subset sorted from them (not recorded which). The receptor source for this set is an adult woman who had mild COVID-19 (a few samples of this study predate the infection). Cell type and time point are not known. CDR3s include the opening cysteine and the closing phenylalanine or tryptophan. D genes are given only for firm matches. Clone size is stated in some rows and not others, as once, few, many or a class when expanded.

DNA: TGTGCTAGTGCCGGAGGACTAGCGGGGGCCAGCACAGATACGCAGTATTTT
CDR3: CASAGGLAGASTDTQYF
size: few
V: TRBV12-5
D: TRBD2
J: TRBJ2-3

DNA: TGCAGTGCGCCAGTAGCGGGGGTACCACTCAATGAGCAGTTCTTC
CDR3: CSAPVAGVPLNEQFF
size: .
V: TRBV20-1
D: TRBD2
J: TRBJ2-1

DNA: TGCAGTGCTAGATGGACCGGGACTAGTACCTACGAGCAGTACTTC
CDR3: CSARWTGTSTYEQYF
size: .
V: TRBV20-1
D: TRBD2
J: TRBJ2-7

DNA: TGCGCCAGCAGCTGGCAGGGGGATCAGCCCCAGCATTTT
CDR3: CASSWQGDQPQHF
size: few
V: TRBV5-1
D: TRBD1
J: TRBJ1-5

DNA: TGTGCCAGCCGGGACAGGACCGACCAAGAGACCCAGTACTTC
CDR3: CASRDRTDQETQYF
size: few
V: TRBV27
D: TRBD1
J: TRBJ2-5

DNA: TGTGCCAGCAGTGTGGGACAGACGAACACCGGGGAGCTGTTTTTT
CDR3: CASSVGQTNTGELFF
size: .
V: TRBV25-1
D: TRBD1
J: TRBJ2-2

DNA: TGTGCCAGCAGCAAAGCTAACTATGGCTACACCTTC
CDR3: CASSKANYGYTF
size: many
V: TRBV7-2
D: .
J: TRBJ1-2

DNA: TGCGCCAGCAGGCTTACTAGCGGGGGGCTATTTGAGACCCAGTACTTC
CDR3: CASRLTSGGLFETQYF
size: .
V: TRBV4-1
D: TRBD2
J: TRBJ2-5

DNA: TGCGCCAGCAGCTTGGGGACAGAGTTCCTCTATGGCTACACCTTC
CDR3: CASSLGTEFLYGYTF
size: many
V: TRBV5-1
D: .
J: TRBJ1-2

DNA: TGTGCCAGCAGGGGGAGGGTTTTCTTC
CDR3: CASRGRVFF
size: .
V: TRBV7-3
D: TRBD2
J: TRBJ2-1

DNA: TGTGCCAGCAGCAAAGTTAGGAAGTGGCTAGCGGGAGATCAAGAGACCCAGTACTTC
CDR3: CASSKVRKWLAGDQETQYF
size: .
V: TRBV21-1
D: .
J: TRBJ2-5

DNA: TGCAGCGTTGGCCCGGGACAGGGGTTGGACAATGAGCAGTTCTTC
CDR3: CSVGPGQGLDNEQFF
size: .
V: TRBV29-1
D: TRBD1
J: TRBJ2-1

DNA: TGTGCCAGCTTACCAGGGGGGACTAATGAAAAACTGTTTTTT
CDR3: CASLPGGTNEKLFF
size: many
V: TRBV2
D: TRBD1
J: TRBJ1-4

DNA: TGTGCCAGCAGTATACTAGCGGGGGCCCGGAAGGGGAGAGGCGAAAACATTCAGTACTTC
CDR3: CASSILAGARKGRGENIQYF
size: few
V: TRBV7-8
D: TRBD2
J: TRBJ2-4

DNA: TGTGCCAGCAGCTTAGGTGGGAGGGAACCCAATCAGCCCCAGCATTTT
CDR3: CASSLGGREPNQPQHF
size: few
V: TRBV7-9
D: .
J: TRBJ1-5

DNA: TGTGCCAGCAGTTGGAGCGGGGACTCCGGAGATACGCAGTATTTT
CDR3: CASSWSGDSGDTQYF
size: .
V: TRBV12-3/TRBV12-4
D: TRBD2
J: TRBJ2-3

DNA: TGTGCCAGCAGCTCCCCGACTAGCGGGAATTTTCGTTACAGCACAGATACGCAGTATTTT
CDR3: CASSSPTSGNFRYSTDTQYF
size: few
V: TRBV7-2
D: TRBD2
J: TRBJ2-3

DNA: TGTGCCACCAGCAGAGATCAATGGGTGGCCTACGAGCAGTACTTC
CDR3: CATSRDQWVAYEQYF
size: .
V: TRBV15
D: .
J: TRBJ2-7

DNA: TGTGCCAGCAGTTACACGGGGGACAGGGGATCCAATGAGCAGTTCTTC
CDR3: CASSYTGDRGSNEQFF
size: .
V: TRBV6-5
D: TRBD1
J: TRBJ2-1

DNA: TGTGCCAGCAGTCCCCGGACAGGGGGCGCTTACAATGAGCAGTTCTTC
CDR3: CASSPRTGGAYNEQFF
size: many
V: TRBV12-3/TRBV12-4
D: TRBD1
J: TRBJ2-1

DNA: TGCAGTGCTCTGACCCCTGTCGCGTGGGATGAGCAGTTCTTC
CDR3: CSALTPVAWDEQFF
size: many
V: TRBV20-1
D: .
J: TRBJ2-1

DNA: TGTGCCAGCAGTTACAGGACAGCTGGAAACACCATATATTTT
CDR3: CASSYRTAGNTIYF
size: few
V: TRBV6-6
D: .
J: TRBJ1-3

DNA: TGTGCCAGCAGTTTTAGCAGGGTCCCTGAAGCTTTCTTT
CDR3: CASSFSRVPEAFF
size: .
V: TRBV12-3/TRBV12-4
D: .
J: TRBJ1-1

DNA: TGTGCCAGCAACCGAGACGGCATGACAGGCCTTCGCTCCTACAATGAGCAGTTCTTC
CDR3: CASNRDGMTGLRSYNEQFF
size: .
V: TRBV9
D: .
J: TRBJ2-1

DNA: TGTGCCTGGAGCAGGACAGGGGTTCAGCCCCAGCATTTT
CDR3: CAWSRTGVQPQHF
size: many
V: TRBV30
D: TRBD1
J: TRBJ1-5

DNA: TGTGCCAGCAGCCATACGGGGGATTCACCCCTCCACTTT
CDR3: CASSHTGDSPLHF
size: .
V: TRBV27
D: .
J: TRBJ1-6

DNA: TGTGCCAGCAGACGCCGGACAGGGGAGCCCCAGCATTTT
CDR3: CASRRRTGEPQHF
size: .
V: TRBV12-3/TRBV12-4
D: TRBD1
J: TRBJ1-5

DNA: TGTGCCAGCAGCCTACTGTCCGGTGGGACTGCCTACAATGAGCAGTTCTTC
CDR3: CASSLLSGGTAYNEQFF
size: .
V: TRBV4-2
D: .
J: TRBJ2-1

DNA: TGTGCCACCAGAAATGACAGGGGGTGCGAAAAACTGTTTTTT
CDR3: CATRNDRGCEKLFF
size: few
V: TRBV24-1
D: TRBD1
J: TRBJ1-4

DNA: TGCGCCAGCAGCTCAGGCTTCGATGGCTACACCTTC
CDR3: CASSSGFDGYTF
size: .
V: TRBV5-1
D: .
J: TRBJ1-2

DNA: TGTGCCAGCAGTTACAGGGGGCGAGGTGAAAAACTGTTTTTT
CDR3: CASSYRGRGEKLFF
size: few
V: TRBV6-5
D: TRBD1
J: TRBJ1-4

DNA: TGCGCCAGCGGACGTATGGGGGCGGGTGTAGAGCTGTTTTTT
CDR3: CASGRMGAGVELFF
size: .
V: TRBV4-3
D: .
J: TRBJ2-2

DNA: TGTGCCATCAGTGAGTCGGGGACGCCCGGGGAGACCCAGTACTTC
CDR3: CAISESGTPGETQYF
size: many
V: TRBV10-3
D: .
J: TRBJ2-5

DNA: TGTGCCAGCAGCTCAGGGGAAGGACTGGATGGGAATGAGCAGTTCTTC
CDR3: CASSSGEGLDGNEQFF
size: few
V: TRBV7-3
D: .
J: TRBJ2-1

DNA: TGTGCCAGCAGTTACGGCAGGGATCAGCCCCAGCATTTT
CDR3: CASSYGRDQPQHF
size: few
V: TRBV6-5
D: .
J: TRBJ1-5

DNA: TGCGCCAGCAGCTTGGTAGGACTCAGTATCGATGAGCAGTTCTTC
CDR3: CASSLVGLSIDEQFF
size: few
V: TRBV5-1
D: .
J: TRBJ2-1

DNA: TGTGCTAGTGGTTTGGTACTTCCGACGGGGGCCGCTGAAGCTTTCTTT
CDR3: CASGLVLPTGAAEAFF
size: .
V: TRBV12-5
D: .
J: TRBJ1-1

DNA: TGCGCCAGCAGCTTGGATGCGAGCAAAAAGGAGTATTTT
CDR3: CASSLDASKKEYF
size: few
V: TRBV5-1
D: .
J: TRBJ2-3

DNA: TGTGCCAGCAGCCACCGGGACAGGGAAATGCAGTACTTC
CDR3: CASSHRDREMQYF
size: few
V: TRBV5-4
D: TRBD1
J: TRBJ2-7

DNA: TGTGCCAGCACTCCCGAGTCGTATCAGCCCCAGCATTTT
CDR3: CASTPESYQPQHF
size: .
V: TRBV6-2/TRBV6-3
D: .
J: TRBJ1-5

DNA: TGTGCCAGCAGCGTAGTCCCCGGGGCGGTCGACGAGCAGTACTTC
CDR3: CASSVVPGAVDEQYF
size: few
V: TRBV9
D: .
J: TRBJ2-7

DNA: TGCAGCGTTGAACCCCGGACTAGCGGGAGGGCCAATGAGCAGTTCTTC
CDR3: CSVEPRTSGRANEQFF
size: .
V: TRBV29-1
D: TRBD2
J: TRBJ2-1

DNA: TGCAGCGTTGGGACTTACTCCTACGAGCAGTACTTC
CDR3: CSVGTYSYEQYF
size: .
V: TRBV29-1
D: .
J: TRBJ2-7

DNA: TGTGCCAGCGCCGGCGGGGAGCGCTACTTC
CDR3: CASAGGERYF
size: few
V: TRBV5-8
D: .
J: TRBJ2-7